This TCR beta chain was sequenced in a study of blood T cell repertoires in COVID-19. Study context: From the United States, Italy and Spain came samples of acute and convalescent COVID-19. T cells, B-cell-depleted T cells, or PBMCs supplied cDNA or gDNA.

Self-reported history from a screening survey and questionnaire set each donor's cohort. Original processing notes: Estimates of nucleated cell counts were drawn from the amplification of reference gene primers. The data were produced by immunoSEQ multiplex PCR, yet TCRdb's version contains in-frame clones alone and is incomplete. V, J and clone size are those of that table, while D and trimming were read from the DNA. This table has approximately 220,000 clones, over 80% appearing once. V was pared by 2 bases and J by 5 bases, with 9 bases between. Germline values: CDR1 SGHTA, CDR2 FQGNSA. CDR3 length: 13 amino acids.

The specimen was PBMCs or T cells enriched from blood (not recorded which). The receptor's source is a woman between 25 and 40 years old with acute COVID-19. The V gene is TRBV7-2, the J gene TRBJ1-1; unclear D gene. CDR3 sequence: CASSLSGVTEAFF. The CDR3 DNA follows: TGTGCCAGCAGCTTATCCGGGGTTACTGAAGCTTTCTTT.